This entry features one T cell receptor beta chain sequence. The antigen remains unidentified. Clones were sequenced by immunoSEQ multiplex PCR, and TCRdb holds only the in-frame ones, with some missing. The sample consists of about 51,000 clones, 89% of them appearing once. This sample was included in a study of graft-versus-host responses after intestinal transplantation. Study at large: Induction using anti-thymocyte globulin, followed by tacrolimus and steroids for about three years, was given to all recipients.

V lost 5 bases, J lost 0 bases, and 13 bases lay in between. Germline V gene lookup returns CDR1 MDHEN and CDR2 SYDVKM. This CDR3 contains 16 residues. The rearrangement joins TRBV28 to TRBJ1-4; D call uncertain. This TCR came from a human donor who was the organ donor for an intestinal transplant. Source: unstimulated CD4+ T cells sorted from spleen or lymph node cells, taken before transplant. The DNA of the CDR3 is TGTGCCAGCAGTCCCAGAGGAGAGGCAACTAATGAAAAACTGTTTTTT. As protein: CASSPRGEATNEKLFF.